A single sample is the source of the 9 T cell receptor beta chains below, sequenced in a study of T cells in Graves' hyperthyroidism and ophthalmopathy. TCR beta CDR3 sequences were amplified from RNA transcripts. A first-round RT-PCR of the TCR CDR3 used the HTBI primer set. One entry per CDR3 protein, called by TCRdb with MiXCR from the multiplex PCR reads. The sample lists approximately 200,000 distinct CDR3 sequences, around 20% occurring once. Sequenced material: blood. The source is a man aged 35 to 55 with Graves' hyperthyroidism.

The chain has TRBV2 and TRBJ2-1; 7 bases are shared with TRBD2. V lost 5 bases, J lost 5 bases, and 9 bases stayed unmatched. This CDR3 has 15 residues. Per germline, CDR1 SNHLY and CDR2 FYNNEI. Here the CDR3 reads CASSYGEGEDNEQFF. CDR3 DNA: TGTGCCAGCAGTTACGGGGAGGGAGAGGACAATGAGCAGTTCTTC.

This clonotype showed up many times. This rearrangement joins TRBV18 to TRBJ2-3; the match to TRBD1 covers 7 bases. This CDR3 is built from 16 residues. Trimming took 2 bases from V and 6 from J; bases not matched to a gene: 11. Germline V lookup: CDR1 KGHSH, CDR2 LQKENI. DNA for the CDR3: TGTGCCAGCTCACCATTCACCCGGGACAGTTACGATACGCAGTATTTT. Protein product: CASSPFTRDSYDTQYF.

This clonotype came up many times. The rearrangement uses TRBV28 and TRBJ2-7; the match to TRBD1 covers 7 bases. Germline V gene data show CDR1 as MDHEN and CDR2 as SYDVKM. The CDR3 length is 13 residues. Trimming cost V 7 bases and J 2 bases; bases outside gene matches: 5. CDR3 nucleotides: TGTGCCAGCAACAGGGGTGAACCCTACGAGCAGTACTTC. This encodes CASNRGEPYEQYF.

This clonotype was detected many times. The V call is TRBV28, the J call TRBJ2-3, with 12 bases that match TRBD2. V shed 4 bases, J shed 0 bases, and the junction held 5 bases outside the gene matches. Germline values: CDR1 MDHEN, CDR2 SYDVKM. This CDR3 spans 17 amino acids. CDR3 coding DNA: TGTGCCAGCAGTTCTCCCGGACTAGCGGGGAGCACAGATACGCAGTATTTT. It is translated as CASSSPGLAGSTDTQYF.

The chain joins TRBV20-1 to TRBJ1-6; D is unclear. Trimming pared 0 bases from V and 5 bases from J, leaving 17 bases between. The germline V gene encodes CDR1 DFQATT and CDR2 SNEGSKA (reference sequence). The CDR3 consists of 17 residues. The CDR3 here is CSARDQRGRADNSPLHF. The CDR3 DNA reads TGCAGTGCTAGAGATCAGAGAGGCCGAGCGGATAATTCACCCCTCCACTTT.

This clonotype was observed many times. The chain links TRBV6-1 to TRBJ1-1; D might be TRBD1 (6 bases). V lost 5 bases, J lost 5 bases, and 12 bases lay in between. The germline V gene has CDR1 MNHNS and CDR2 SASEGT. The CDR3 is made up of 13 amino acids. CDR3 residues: CASSWGARTEAFF. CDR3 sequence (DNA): TGTGCCAGCAGTTGGGGGGCTAGGACTGAAGCTTTCTTT.

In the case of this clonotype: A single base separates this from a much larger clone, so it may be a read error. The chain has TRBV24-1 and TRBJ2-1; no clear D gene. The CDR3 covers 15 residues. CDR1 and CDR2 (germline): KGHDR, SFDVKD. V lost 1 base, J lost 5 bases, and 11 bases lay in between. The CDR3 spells CATSDFRDIDNEQFF. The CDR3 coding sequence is TGTGCCACCAGTGATTTTCGTGATATCGACAATGAGCAGTTCTTC.

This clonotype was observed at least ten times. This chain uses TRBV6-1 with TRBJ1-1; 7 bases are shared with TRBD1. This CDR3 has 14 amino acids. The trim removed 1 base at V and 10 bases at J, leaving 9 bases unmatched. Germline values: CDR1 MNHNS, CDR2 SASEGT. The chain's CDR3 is CASSEGQGGFRAFF. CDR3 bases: TGTGCCAGCAGTGAAGGACAGGGTGGGTTCCGAGCTTTCTTT.

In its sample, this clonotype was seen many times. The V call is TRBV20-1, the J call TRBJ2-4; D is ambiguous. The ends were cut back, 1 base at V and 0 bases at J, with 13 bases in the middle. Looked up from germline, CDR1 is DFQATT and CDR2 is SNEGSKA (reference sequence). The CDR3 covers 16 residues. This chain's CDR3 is CSARVVLDIAKNIQYF. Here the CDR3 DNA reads TGCAGTGCTAGAGTTGTACTCGATATAGCCAAAAACATTCAGTACTTC.